The 8 T cell receptor beta chains in this list originate from one sample, sequenced in a study of glioma-infiltrating T cells after dendritic cell vaccination. Clones were sequenced by immunoSEQ multiplex PCR, and TCRdb holds only the in-frame ones, with some missing. Among over 70,000 clones listed, over 75% were seen once. The specimen comprised blood, sampled before dendritic cell vaccination. The receptor source for this set is a human donor with glioblastoma.

This chain uses TRBV7-2 with TRBJ1-3; weak D call: TRBD1 (5 bases). Germline V gives CDR1 SGHTA, CDR2 FQGNSA. CDR3 length equals 16 residues. Trimming pared 5 bases from V and 5 bases from J, leaving 19 bases between. The CDR3 coding sequence is TGTGCCAGCAGCCCGGGGCGGGAGTTTCTAAGAAACACCATATATTTT. It specifies CASSPGREFLRNTIYF.

The chain joins TRBV19 to TRBJ2-3; no clear D gene. Germline CDR1 is LNHDA and CDR2 is SQIVND (reference sequence). Trimming shortened V by 3 bases and J by 3 bases, and 10 bases separated the two germline ends. This CDR3 has 14 amino acids. CDR3 residues: CASSISEQTDTQYF. The CDR3 DNA is TGTGCCAGTAGTATCTCGGAGCAAACAGATACGCAGTATTTT.

The chain has TRBV6-1 and TRBJ2-1; 11 nucleotides agree with TRBD2. V lost 1 base to trimming and J lost 9 bases; unmatched junction nucleotides: 8. The CDR3 sequence is 16 residues long. Germline lookup yields CDR1 MNHNS and CDR2 SASEGT. CDR3 sequence reads: CASSEVLAGVRPEQFF. In nucleotides, the CDR3 is TGTGCCAGCAGTGAAGTACTAGCGGGAGTCCGCCCTGAGCAGTTCTTC.

This clone was detected once. The rearrangement links TRBV5-1 to TRBJ2-7; D perhaps matches TRBD2 (7 bases). V was pared by 6 bases and J by 5 bases, with 15 bases between. Germline V gene sequence: CDR1 SGHRS, CDR2 YFSETQ. There are 13 residues in the CDR3. The CDR3 here is CASKGGDADEQYF. The CDR3 DNA is TGCGCCAGCAAAGGGGGGGACGCTGACGAGCAGTACTTC.

This chain joins TRBV7-9 and TRBJ2-3; 9 bases map to TRBD2. With V trimmed by 2 bases and J by 5 bases, 8 bases remained unmatched. The germline gives CDR1 SEHNR, CDR2 FQNEAQ (reference sequence). This CDR3 region has 16 residues. The chain's CDR3 is CASSLNSGGLGDTQYF. The CDR3, as DNA: TGTGCCAGCAGCTTAAATAGCGGGGGACTGGGAGATACGCAGTATTTT.

The V gene is TRBV15, the J gene TRBJ1-4, with a possible D match to TRBD1 (5 bases). The CDR3 runs 15 residues. The V and J ends lost 1 base and 7 bases respectively, with 13 bases between them. CDR1 and CDR2 from the germline V gene are LNHNV and YYDKDF (reference sequence). The CDR3 DNA reads as TGTGCCACCAGCAGAGCCCGGGGGGTTGGTGAAAAACTGTTTTTT. Its translation is CATSRARGVGEKLFF.

J is TRBJ2-5 and V is TRBV5-1; D is perhaps TRBD1 (6 bases). Germline loops: CDR1 SGHRS, CDR2 YFSETQ. This CDR3 region has 15 residues. V gave up 4 bases and J gave up 1 base, with 14 bases separating them. The CDR3: CASSRSQGIQETQYF. In nucleotides, the CDR3 is TGCGCCAGCAGCCGCTCACAGGGTATCCAAGAGACCCAGTACTTC.

This chain connects TRBV7-2 to TRBJ2-3, with 7 bases fitting TRBD2. CDR1 is SGHTA, CDR2 FQGNSA, per germline. Germline trimming cut 4 bases from V and 1 base from J; bases unmatched to any gene: 5. This CDR3 comprises 15 residues. The chain's CDR3 is CASSYSSGRTDTQYF. The DNA for the CDR3 is TGTGCCAGCAGCTACTCTAGCGGACGCACAGATACGCAGTATTTT.